These 4 T cell receptor beta chains were all obtained from the same sample, sequenced in a study of shared clonotypes between healthy human individuals. The data were produced by immunoSEQ multiplex PCR, yet TCRdb's version contains in-frame clones alone and is incomplete. The table records around 330,000 clones, about 74% of them present only once. Sequencing used memory CD4+ T cells sorted from blood. The subset denotes: CD45RA-negative fraction. These receptors came from a man aged 25-40 years in good health.

The V call is TRBV14, the J call TRBJ2-1; D is perhaps TRBD1 (5 bases). The CDR3 spans 15 residues. The V gene lost 0 bases and the J gene lost 6 bases, with 12 bases spanning the gap. CDR1 is SGHDN and CDR2 is FVKESK in the germline V gene. This CDR3 is CASSQDFNGANEQFF. CDR3 in DNA: TGTGCCAGCAGCCAAGACTTCAATGGGGCCAATGAGCAGTTCTTC.

The rearrangement uses TRBV18 and TRBJ2-7, with 8 bases lining up with TRBD1. Per the germline V gene, CDR1 is KGHSH and CDR2 is LQKENI. The V and J ends lost 5 bases and 6 bases, in that order; junction bases with no gene match: 3. This CDR3 comprises 12 residues. CDR3 amino acids: CASSTGQGEQYF. In nucleotides, the CDR3 is TGTGCCAGCTCAACCGGACAGGGCGAGCAGTACTTC.

The chain has TRBV29-1 and TRBJ2-5; TRBD1 aligns across 7 bases. The closer fit of TRBJ2-7 to the DNA end suggests the J call may be wrong. The CDR3 length is 14 residues. Germline V lookup: CDR1 SQVTM, CDR2 ANQGSEA. The CDR3 loop reads CSAGLQGKVYEQYF. The DNA of the CDR3 is TGCAGCGCCGGTTTACAGGGGAAGGTTTACGAGCAGTACTTC.

V gene TRBV4-3 combines with J gene TRBJ1-2; D not certain. CDR3 length: 14 amino acids. V lost 0 bases and J 8 bases, leaving 13 bases between the germline ends. Looked up from germline, CDR1 is LGHNA and CDR2 is YSLEER. CDR3: CASSQDTLTIGYTF. As DNA, the CDR3 is TGCGCCAGCAGCCAAGATACCCTAACTATAGGCTACACCTTC.